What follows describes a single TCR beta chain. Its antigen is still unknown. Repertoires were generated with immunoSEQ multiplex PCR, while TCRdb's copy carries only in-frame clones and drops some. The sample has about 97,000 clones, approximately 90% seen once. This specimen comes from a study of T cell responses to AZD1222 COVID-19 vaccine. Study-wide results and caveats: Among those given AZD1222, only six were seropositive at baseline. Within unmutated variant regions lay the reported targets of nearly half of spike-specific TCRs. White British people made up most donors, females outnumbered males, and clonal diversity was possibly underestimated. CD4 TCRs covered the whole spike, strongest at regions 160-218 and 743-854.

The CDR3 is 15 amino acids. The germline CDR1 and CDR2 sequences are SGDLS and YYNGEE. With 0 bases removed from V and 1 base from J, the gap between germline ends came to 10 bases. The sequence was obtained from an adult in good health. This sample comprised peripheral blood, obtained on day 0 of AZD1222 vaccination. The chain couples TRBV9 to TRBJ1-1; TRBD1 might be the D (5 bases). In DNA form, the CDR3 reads TGTGCCAGCAGCGTAGCTTTAGGGGCGAACACTGAAGCTTTCTTT. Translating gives CASSVALGANTEAFF.